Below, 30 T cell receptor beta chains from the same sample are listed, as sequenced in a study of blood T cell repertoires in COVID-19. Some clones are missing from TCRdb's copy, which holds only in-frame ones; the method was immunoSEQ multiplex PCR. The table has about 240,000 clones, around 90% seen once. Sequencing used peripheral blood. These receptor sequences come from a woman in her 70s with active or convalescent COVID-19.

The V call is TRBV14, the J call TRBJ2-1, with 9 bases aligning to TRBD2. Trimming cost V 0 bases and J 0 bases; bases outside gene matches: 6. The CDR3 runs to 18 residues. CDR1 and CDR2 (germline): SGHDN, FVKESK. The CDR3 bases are TGTGCCAGCAGCCAAGATCTGGGTAGCGGGAGCTCCTACAATGAGCAGTTCTTC. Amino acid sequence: CASSQDLGSGSSYNEQFF.

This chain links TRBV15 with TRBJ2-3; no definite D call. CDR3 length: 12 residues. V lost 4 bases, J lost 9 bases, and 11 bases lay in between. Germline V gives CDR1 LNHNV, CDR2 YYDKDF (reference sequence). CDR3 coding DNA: TGTGCCACCAGCACGAACGAGAACACGCAGTATTTT. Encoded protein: CATSTNENTQYF.

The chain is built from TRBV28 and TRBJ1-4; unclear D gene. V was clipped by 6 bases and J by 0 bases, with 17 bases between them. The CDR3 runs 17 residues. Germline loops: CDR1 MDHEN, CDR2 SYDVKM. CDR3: CASRESIALATNEKLFF. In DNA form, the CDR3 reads TGTGCCAGCAGAGAGAGCATTGCCCTTGCAACTAATGAAAAACTGTTTTTT.

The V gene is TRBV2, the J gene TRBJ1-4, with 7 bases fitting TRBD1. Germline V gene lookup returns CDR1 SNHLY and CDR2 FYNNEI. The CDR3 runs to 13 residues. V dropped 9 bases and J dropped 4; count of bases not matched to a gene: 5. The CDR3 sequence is CASTGDRNEKLFF. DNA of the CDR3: TGTGCCAGTACAGGGGACCGTAATGAAAAACTGTTTTTT.

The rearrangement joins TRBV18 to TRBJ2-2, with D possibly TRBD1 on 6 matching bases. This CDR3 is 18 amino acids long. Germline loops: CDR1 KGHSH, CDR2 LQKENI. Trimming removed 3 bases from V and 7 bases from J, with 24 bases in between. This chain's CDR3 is CASSPRSGTTSSGGELFF. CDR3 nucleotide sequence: TGTGCCAGCTCACCGAGGTCCGGGACAACCTCCTCGGGCGGGGAGCTGTTTTTT.

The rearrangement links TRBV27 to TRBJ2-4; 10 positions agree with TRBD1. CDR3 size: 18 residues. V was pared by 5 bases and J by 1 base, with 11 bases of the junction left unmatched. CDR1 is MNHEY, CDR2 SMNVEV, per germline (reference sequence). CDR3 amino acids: CASSPTGGAMSAKNIQYF. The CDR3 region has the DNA TGTGCCAGCAGTCCGACAGGGGGCGCCATGTCGGCCAAAAACATTCAGTACTTC.

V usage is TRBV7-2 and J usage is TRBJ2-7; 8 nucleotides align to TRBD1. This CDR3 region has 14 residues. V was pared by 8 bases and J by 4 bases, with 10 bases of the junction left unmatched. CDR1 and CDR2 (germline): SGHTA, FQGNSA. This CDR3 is CASSRSRGLYEQYF. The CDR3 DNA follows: TGTGCCAGCTCTAGGTCCAGGGGGCTGTACGAGCAGTACTTC.

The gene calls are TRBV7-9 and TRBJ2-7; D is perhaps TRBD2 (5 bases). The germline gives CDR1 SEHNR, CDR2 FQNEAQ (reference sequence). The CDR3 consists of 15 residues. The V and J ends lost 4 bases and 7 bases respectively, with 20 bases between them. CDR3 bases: TGTGCCAGCAGCTCGCTTCCGGGAAAAGAAAAAGAGCAGTACTTC. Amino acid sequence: CASSSLPGKEKEQYF.

In nucleotides, the CDR3 is TGTGCCACCAGTGAACAATCCGGGACAGGAAATATGTACGAGCAGTACTTC. This sequence encodes CATSEQSGTGNMYEQYF. The chain links TRBV24-1 to TRBJ2-7; 8 bases align to TRBD1. Germline loops: CDR1 KGHDR, CDR2 SFDVKD. The V segment lost 4 bases and the J segment 4 bases; nucleotides outside the gene matches: 14. The CDR3 sequence is 17 residues long.

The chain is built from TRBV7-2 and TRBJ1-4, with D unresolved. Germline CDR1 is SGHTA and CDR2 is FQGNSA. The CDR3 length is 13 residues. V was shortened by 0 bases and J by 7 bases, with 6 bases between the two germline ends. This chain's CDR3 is CASSLANGEKLFF. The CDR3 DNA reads TGTGCCAGCAGCTTAGCGAACGGTGAAAAACTGTTTTTT.

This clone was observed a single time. The CDR3 nucleotides read TGTGCCAGTAGTATCGGGACAGGGGCGGACACCATATATTTT. Its translation is CASSIGTGADTIYF. V usage is TRBV19 and J usage is TRBJ1-3; 10 bases agree with TRBD1. The CDR3 runs 14 residues. Germline assignment: CDR1 LNHDA and CDR2 SQIVND (reference sequence). Trimming took 3 bases from V and 8 from J; bases not matched to a gene: 4.

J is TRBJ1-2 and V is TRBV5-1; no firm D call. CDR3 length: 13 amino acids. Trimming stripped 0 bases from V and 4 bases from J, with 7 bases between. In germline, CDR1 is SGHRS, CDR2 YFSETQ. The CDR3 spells CASSLDSFYGYTF. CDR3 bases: TGCGCCAGCAGCTTGGACAGCTTCTATGGCTACACCTTC.

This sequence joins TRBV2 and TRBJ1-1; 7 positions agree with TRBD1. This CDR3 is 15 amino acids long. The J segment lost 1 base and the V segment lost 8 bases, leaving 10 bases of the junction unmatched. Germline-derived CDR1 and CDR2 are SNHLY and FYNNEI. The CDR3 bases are TGTGCCAGCTATGCGGGACAGTGGCAGAACACTGAAGCTTTCTTT. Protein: CASYAGQWQNTEAFF.

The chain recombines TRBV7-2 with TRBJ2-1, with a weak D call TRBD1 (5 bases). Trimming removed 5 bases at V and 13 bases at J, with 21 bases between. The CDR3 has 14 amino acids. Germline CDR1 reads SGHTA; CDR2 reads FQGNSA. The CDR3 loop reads CASSQTTDWSYQFF. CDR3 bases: TGTGCCAGCAGCCAGACGACAGACTGGTCCTACCAGTTCTTC.

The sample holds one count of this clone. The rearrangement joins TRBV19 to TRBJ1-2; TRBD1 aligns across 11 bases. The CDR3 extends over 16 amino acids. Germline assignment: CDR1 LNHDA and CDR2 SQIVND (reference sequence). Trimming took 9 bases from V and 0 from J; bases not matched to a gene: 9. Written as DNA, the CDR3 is TGTGCCAGCCTTCGGACAGGGGGCAGGGCTAACTATGGCTACACCTTC. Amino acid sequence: CASLRTGGRANYGYTF.

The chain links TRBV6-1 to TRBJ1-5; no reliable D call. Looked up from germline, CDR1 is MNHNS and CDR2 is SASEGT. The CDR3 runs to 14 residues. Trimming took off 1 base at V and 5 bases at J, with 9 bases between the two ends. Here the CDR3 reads CASSEDPLYQPQHF. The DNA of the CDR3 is TGTGCCAGCAGTGAAGATCCACTCTATCAGCCCCAGCATTTT.

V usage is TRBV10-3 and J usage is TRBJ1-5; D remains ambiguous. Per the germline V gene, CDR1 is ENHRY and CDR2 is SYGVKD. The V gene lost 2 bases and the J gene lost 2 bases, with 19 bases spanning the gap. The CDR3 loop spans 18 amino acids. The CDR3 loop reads CAISEKAVGIGGNQPQHF. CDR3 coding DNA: TGTGCCATCAGTGAGAAAGCGGTGGGGATTGGTGGCAATCAGCCCCAGCATTTT.

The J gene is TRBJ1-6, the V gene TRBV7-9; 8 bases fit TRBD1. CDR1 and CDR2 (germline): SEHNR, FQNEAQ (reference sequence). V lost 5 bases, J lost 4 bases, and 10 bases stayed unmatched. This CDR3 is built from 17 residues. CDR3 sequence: CASSLTFGQGYNSPLHF. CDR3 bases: TGTGCCAGCAGCCTCACATTCGGACAGGGATATAATTCACCCCTCCACTTT.

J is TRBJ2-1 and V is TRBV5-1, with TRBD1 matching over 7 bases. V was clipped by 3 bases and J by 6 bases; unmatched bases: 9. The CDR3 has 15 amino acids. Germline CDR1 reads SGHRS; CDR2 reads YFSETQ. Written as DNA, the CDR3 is TGCGCCAGCAGCTCGACAGGGAACTTTGGCAATGAGCAGTTCTTC. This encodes CASSSTGNFGNEQFF.

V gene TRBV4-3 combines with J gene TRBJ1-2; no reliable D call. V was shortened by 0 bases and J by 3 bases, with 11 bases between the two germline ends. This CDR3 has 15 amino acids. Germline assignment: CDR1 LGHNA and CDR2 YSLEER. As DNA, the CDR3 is TGCGCCAGCAGCCAAGATGCGGCAGTTGACTATGGCTACACCTTC. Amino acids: CASSQDAAVDYGYTF.

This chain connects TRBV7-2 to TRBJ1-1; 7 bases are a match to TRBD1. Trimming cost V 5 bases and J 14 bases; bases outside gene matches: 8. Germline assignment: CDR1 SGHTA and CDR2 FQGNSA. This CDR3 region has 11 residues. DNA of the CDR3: TGTGCCAGCAGCACAGGGGTGGAGAAGTTCTTT. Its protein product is CASSTGVEKFF.

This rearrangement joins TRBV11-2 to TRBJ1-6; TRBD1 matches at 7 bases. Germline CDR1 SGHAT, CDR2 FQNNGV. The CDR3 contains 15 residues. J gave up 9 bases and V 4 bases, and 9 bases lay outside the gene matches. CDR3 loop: CASSSEGRGASPLHF. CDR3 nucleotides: TGTGCCAGCAGCTCAGAGGGCAGGGGGGCTTCACCCCTCCACTTT.

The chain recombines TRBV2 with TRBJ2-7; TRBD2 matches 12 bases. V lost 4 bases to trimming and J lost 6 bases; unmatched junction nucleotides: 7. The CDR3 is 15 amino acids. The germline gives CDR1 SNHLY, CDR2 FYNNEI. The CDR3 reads CASSVVLAGGSEQYF. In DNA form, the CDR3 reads TGTGCCAGCAGTGTCGTACTAGCGGGGGGATCCGAGCAGTACTTC.

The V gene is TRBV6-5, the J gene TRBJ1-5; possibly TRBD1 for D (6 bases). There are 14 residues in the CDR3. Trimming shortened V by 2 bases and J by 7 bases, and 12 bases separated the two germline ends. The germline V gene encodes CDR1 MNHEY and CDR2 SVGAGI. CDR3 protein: CASSYVGQGQPQHF. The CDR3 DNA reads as TGTGCCAGCAGTTACGTCGGCCAGGGGCAGCCCCAGCATTTT.

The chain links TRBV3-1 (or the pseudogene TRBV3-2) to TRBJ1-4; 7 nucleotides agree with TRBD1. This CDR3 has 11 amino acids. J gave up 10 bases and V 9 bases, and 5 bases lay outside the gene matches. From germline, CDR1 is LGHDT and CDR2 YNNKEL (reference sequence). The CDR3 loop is CASNRGGKLFF. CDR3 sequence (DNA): TGTGCCAGTAACAGGGGAGGAAAACTGTTTTTT.

CDR3 protein: CASSYGYVSGEKLFF. As DNA, the CDR3 is TGTGCCAGCAGTTACGGTTACGTTTCGGGGGAAAAACTGTTTTTT. The chain is built from TRBV6-5 and TRBJ1-4; D not resolved. The CDR3 covers 15 residues. The germline gives CDR1 MNHEY, CDR2 SVGAGI. The V end was cut by 2 bases, the J end by 8 bases, with 15 bases between.

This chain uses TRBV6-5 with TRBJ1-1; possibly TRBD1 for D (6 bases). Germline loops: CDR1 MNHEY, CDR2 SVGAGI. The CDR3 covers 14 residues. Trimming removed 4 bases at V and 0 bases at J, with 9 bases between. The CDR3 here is CASSFGQLNTEAFF. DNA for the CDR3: TGTGCCAGCAGTTTTGGACAGCTGAACACTGAAGCTTTCTTT.

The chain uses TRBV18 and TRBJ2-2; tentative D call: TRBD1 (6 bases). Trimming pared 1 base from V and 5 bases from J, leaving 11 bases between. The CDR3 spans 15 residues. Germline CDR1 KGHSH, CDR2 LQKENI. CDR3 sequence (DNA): TGTGCCAGCTCACCACAACAGGGAAGGACCGGGGAGCTGTTTTTT. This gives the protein CASSPQQGRTGELFF.

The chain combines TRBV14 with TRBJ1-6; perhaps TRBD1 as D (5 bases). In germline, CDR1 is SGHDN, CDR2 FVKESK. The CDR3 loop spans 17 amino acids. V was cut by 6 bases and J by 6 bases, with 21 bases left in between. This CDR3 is CASSVFRGGGSNSPLHF. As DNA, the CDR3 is TGTGCCAGCAGTGTCTTTAGAGGCGGGGGAAGTAATTCACCCCTCCACTTT.

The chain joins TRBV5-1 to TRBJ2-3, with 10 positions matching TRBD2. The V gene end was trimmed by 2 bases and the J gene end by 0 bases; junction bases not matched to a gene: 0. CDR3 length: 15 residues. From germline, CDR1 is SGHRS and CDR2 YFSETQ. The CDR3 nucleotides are TGCGCCAGCAGCTTTAGCGGGAGGAGCACAGATACGCAGTATTTT. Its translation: CASSFSGRSTDTQYF. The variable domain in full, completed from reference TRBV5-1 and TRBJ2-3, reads KAGVTQTPRYLIKTRGQQVTLSCSPISGHRSVSWYQQTPGQGLQFLFEYFSETQRNKGNFPGRFSGRQFSNSRSEMNVSTLELGDSALYLCASSFSGRSTDTQYFGPGTRLTVL.